These 26 T cell receptor beta chains were all obtained from the same sample, sequenced in a study of blood T cell repertoires in COVID-19 (dated by TCRdb to about 2020). Library method: the immunoSEQ multiplex PCR assay. TCRdb mirrors the immuneACCESS table, restricted to in-frame sequences. Some clones are absent from its copies; in checked studies, under half trace to an unresolved V gene, and the reason for the others is unknown. This sample lists 150,000 to 200,000 clones; over 75% were detected once. In total, the top ten clones hold roughly 0.82% of the sample. The sequencing input was PBMCs or T cells enriched from blood (not recorded which). Receptor source: a woman aged 18-35 years who had recovered from COVID-19.

The gene calls are TRBV9 and TRBJ2-7, with D perhaps TRBD2 (5 bases). V lost 3 bases and J lost 2, with 12 bases in between. The CDR3 covers 14 residues. Germline values: CDR1 SGDLS, CDR2 YYNGEE. Here the CDR3 reads CASSAGVKAYEQYF. The CDR3 nucleotides read TGTGCCAGCAGCGCCGGGGTTAAGGCCTACGAGCAGTACTTC.

The chain has TRBV7-9 and TRBJ2-5; the D is unclear. V was trimmed by 3 bases and J by 5 bases, leaving 4 bases between them. Germline CDR1 is SEHNR and CDR2 is FQNEAQ (reference sequence). CDR3 size: 11 residues. Here the CDR3 reads CASSFSETQYF. CDR3 DNA sequence: TGTGCCAGCAGCTTCTCCGAGACCCAGTACTTC.

This clone turned up a few times. The CDR3 loop is CASSLDGSLREQYF. The CDR3 DNA sequence: TGTGCCAGCAGCTTAGACGGGAGTCTTCGGGAGCAGTACTTC. The chain joins TRBV7-2 to TRBJ2-7; maybe TRBD2 (6 bases). The germline V and J ends were trimmed by 1 base and 7 bases, with 14 bases remaining between them. CDR3 length equals 14 residues. CDR1 is SGHTA, CDR2 FQGNSA, per germline.

The gene calls are TRBV5-6 and TRBJ2-7; D perhaps matches TRBD1 (5 bases). V lost 1 base to trimming and J lost 4 bases, with 21 bases between them. CDR1 is SGHDT, CDR2 YYEEEE, per germline. The length of the CDR3 is 17 residues. The CDR3 loop reads CASSLRGSLLPPYEQYF. The CDR3 DNA sequence: TGTGCCAGCAGCTTGAGGGGTTCCCTACTACCCCCTTACGAGCAGTACTTC.

J is TRBJ2-3 and V is TRBV27; D is unclear. CDR1 is MNHEY and CDR2 is SMNVEV in the germline V gene (reference sequence). The CDR3 has 17 amino acids. V gave up 1 base and J gave up 2 bases, with 16 bases separating them. The CDR3 DNA reads TGTGCCAGCAGTTTATTCCCCCCGAGGCTCCTCACAGATACGCAGTATTTT. Protein: CASSLFPPRLLTDTQYF.

This chain links TRBV6-5 with TRBJ2-1, with TRBD1 matching 8 bases. The germline gives CDR1 MNHEY, CDR2 SVGAGI. Germline trimming cut 4 bases from V and 7 bases from J; bases unmatched to any gene: 12. This CDR3 is built from 16 residues. CDR3 in amino acids: CASSFLRGPGRNEQFF. The CDR3, as DNA: TGTGCCAGCAGTTTCCTCAGGGGGCCGGGTAGGAATGAGCAGTTCTTC.

The J gene is TRBJ2-1, the V gene TRBV5-1, with TRBD2 matching over 9 bases. After removal of 4 bases from V and 0 bases from J, the junction contained 11 bases not matched to a gene. CDR1 is SGHRS, CDR2 YFSETQ, per germline. This CDR3 has 18 residues. CDR3 in amino acids: CASSLLPSSGSSYNEQFF. CDR3 in DNA: TGCGCCAGCAGCCTACTACCCAGTAGCGGGAGCTCCTACAATGAGCAGTTCTTC.

This clone was observed a single time. The chain uses TRBV7-2 and TRBJ2-3; D call uncertain. CDR1 is SGHTA, CDR2 FQGNSA, per germline. The CDR3 is 15 amino acids. Trimming removed 6 bases at V and 0 bases at J, with 13 bases between. The CDR3, as DNA: TGTGCCAGCAGTTTTCCCGGTGAGAGCACAGATACGCAGTATTTT. It is translated as CASSFPGESTDTQYF.

The rearrangement joins TRBV7-6 to TRBJ2-3, with D perhaps TRBD1 (5 bases). CDR1 SGHVS and CDR2 FNYEAQ come from the germline V gene. This CDR3 spans 13 amino acids. The V and J ends lost 6 bases and 6 bases respectively, with 13 bases between them. CDR3 sequence: CASSLGKGDTQYF. CDR3 coding DNA: TGTGCCAGCAGTTTGGGAAAGGGGGATACGCAGTATTTT.

This sequence joins TRBV5-1 and TRBJ2-7; 7 nucleotides agree with TRBD1. CDR3 length equals 15 residues. V lost 4 bases and J lost 2; bases outside the gene matches: 9. Per the germline V gene, CDR1 is SGHRS and CDR2 is YFSETQ. The CDR3 nucleotides are TGCGCCAGCAGCCCCCGACAGGGTTCGACCTACGAGCAGTACTTC. Its protein product is CASSPRQGSTYEQYF.

The chain links TRBV6-5 to TRBJ2-7, with 7 bases fitting TRBD1. The V gene's germline CDR1 is MNHEY and CDR2 SVGAGI. V was clipped by 6 bases and J by 4 bases; unmatched bases: 9. This CDR3 comprises 14 residues. The CDR3 nucleotides are TGTGCCAGCAGCTCCGGGACAGACTTATACGAGCAGTACTTC. As protein: CASSSGTDLYEQYF.

V usage is TRBV7-9 and J usage is TRBJ1-6; 7 bases are shared with TRBD1. V was clipped by 5 bases and J by 10 bases; unmatched bases: 11. CDR3 length: 15 amino acids. CDR1 SEHNR and CDR2 FQNEAQ come from the germline V gene (reference sequence). The CDR3 reads CASSPLDRWESPLHF. In DNA form, the CDR3 reads TGTGCCAGCAGCCCGTTGGACAGGTGGGAATCACCCCTCCACTTT.

The genes are TRBV5-5 and TRBJ2-7, with 11 bases fitting TRBD1. Germline values: CDR1 SGHKS, CDR2 YYEKEE (reference sequence). The CDR3 runs to 15 residues. Losses at the gene ends were 3 bases for V and 6 bases for J; bases not matched to a gene: 8. Written as DNA, the CDR3 is TGTGCCAGCAGCTCATACGGGACAGGGGGAGCCGAGCAGTACTTC. Translating it yields CASSSYGTGGAEQYF.

The rearrangement links TRBV6-5 to TRBJ1-1, with D maybe TRBD1 (6 bases). In germline, CDR1 is MNHEY, CDR2 SVGAGI. With 6 bases removed from V and 5 bases from J, the gap between germline ends came to 16 bases. The CDR3 totals 14 residues. The CDR3 sequence is CASRTTGRGTEAFF. For the CDR3, the DNA is TGTGCCAGCAGAACCACAGGGCGGGGGACTGAAGCTTTCTTT.

This chain uses TRBV27 with TRBJ2-7; the match to TRBD2 covers 12 bases. V gave up 4 bases and J gave up 2 bases; unmatched junction bases: 3. This CDR3 comprises 15 residues. CDR1 is MNHEY, CDR2 SMNVEV, per germline (reference sequence). CDR3: CASSSLAGGPYEQYF. The CDR3 DNA follows: TGTGCCAGCAGTTCACTAGCGGGAGGACCCTACGAGCAGTACTTC.

The rearrangement uses TRBV7-9 and TRBJ2-1, with D perhaps TRBD2 (7 bases). V lost 5 bases, J lost 8 bases, and 25 bases lay in between. The CDR3 spans 17 residues. Germline V gives CDR1 SEHNR, CDR2 FQNEAQ (reference sequence). CDR3 sequence reads: CASSRIGGPERLDEQFF. The CDR3 nucleotides are TGTGCCAGCAGCCGAATCGGGGGGCCAGAAAGGCTGGATGAGCAGTTCTTC.

V is TRBV27 and J is TRBJ2-2; 10 bases are shared with TRBD2. From germline, CDR1 is MNHEY and CDR2 SMNVEV (reference sequence). The CDR3 is 17 amino acids. J lost 6 bases, V lost 3 bases, and 10 bases had no gene match. The CDR3 region has the DNA TGTGCCAGCAGTTTTTTTGGGTCTAGCGGGAGCTCCGGGGAGCTGTTTTTT. This gives the protein CASSFFGSSGSSGELFF.

This chain links TRBV18 with TRBJ1-1; possibly TRBD1 for D (6 bases). The CDR3 runs 15 residues. The V and J ends lost 4 bases and 4 bases respectively, with 16 bases between them. The germline V gene has CDR1 KGHSH and CDR2 LQKENI. The CDR3 DNA reads as TGTGCCAGCTCACTAAGAGCGCAGGGGCCCACTGAAGCTTTCTTT. Amino acid sequence: CASSLRAQGPTEAFF. The variable domain in full, completed from reference TRBV18 and TRBJ1-1, reads NAGVMQNPRHLVRRRGQEARLRCSPMKGHSHVYWYRQLPEEGLKFMVYLQKENIIDESGMPKERFSAEFPKEGPSILRIQQVVRGDSAAYFCASSLRAQGPTEAFFGQGTRLTVV.

The chain combines TRBV5-6 with TRBJ1-1; possible D gene TRBD1, 6 bases. CDR3 length: 15 amino acids. CDR1 SGHDT and CDR2 YYEEEE come from the germline V gene. V gave up 3 bases and J gave up 2 bases, with 14 bases separating them. The CDR3 loop is CASSSPGHPNTEAFF. The CDR3 nucleotides are TGTGCCAGCAGCTCTCCGGGACATCCTAACACTGAAGCTTTCTTT.

V and J are TRBV20-1 and TRBJ2-1, with D uncertain. CDR1 DFQATT and CDR2 SNEGSKA come from the germline V gene (reference sequence). Trimming removed 3 bases from V and 7 bases from J, with 13 bases in between. CDR3 size: 13 residues. CDR3 sequence: CSASVGVRNEQFF. CDR3 nucleotides: TGCAGTGCTAGTGTTGGAGTTCGGAATGAGCAGTTCTTC.

The chain is built from TRBV11-2 and TRBJ2-7; 7 bases fit TRBD1. The CDR3 loop spans 14 amino acids. Trimming took 7 bases from V and 2 from J; bases not matched to a gene: 8. Germline loops: CDR1 SGHAT, CDR2 FQNNGV. The CDR3: CASTRTGQTYEQYF. The CDR3 bases are TGTGCCAGCACCAGAACGGGACAGACCTACGAGCAGTACTTC. Filled out from reference TRBV11-2 and TRBJ2-7, the complete variable domain reads EAGVAQSPRYKIIEKRQSVAFWCNPISGHATLYWYQQILGQGPKLLIQFQNNGVVDDSQLPKDRFSAERLKGVDSTLKIQPAKLEDSAVYLCASTRTGQTYEQYFGPGTRLTVT.

This chain connects TRBV28 to TRBJ2-3; TRBD2 matches 7 bases. The CDR3 runs 14 residues. Germline V gene lookup returns CDR1 MDHEN and CDR2 SYDVKM. V shed 7 bases and J 5 bases; nucleotides not matched to a gene: 9. Here the CDR3 DNA reads TGTGCCAGCAAAGAGACTAGCTTAGGAGATACGCAGTATTTT. It codes for CASKETSLGDTQYF.

This clone was counted once. This sequence joins TRBV18 and TRBJ2-3, with TRBD2 matching over 8 bases. In germline, CDR1 is KGHSH, CDR2 LQKENI. The CDR3 length is 15 residues. Trimming took 6 bases from V and 1 from J; bases not matched to a gene: 6. The CDR3: CASSRSGSGTDTQYF. The CDR3 DNA follows: TGTGCCAGCTCGCGGAGCGGGAGTGGCACAGATACGCAGTATTTT. The full variable domain, its missing parts supplied by reference TRBV18 and TRBJ2-3, is NAGVMQNPRHLVRRRGQEARLRCSPMKGHSHVYWYRQLPEEGLKFMVYLQKENIIDESGMPKERFSAEFPKEGPSILRIQQVVRGDSAAYFCASSRSGSGTDTQYFGPGTRLTVL.

This chain connects TRBV10-1 to TRBJ2-1, with 9 bases lining up with TRBD2. Trimming removed 3 bases from V and 15 bases from J; junction bases left unmatched: 9. The CDR3 totals 13 residues. Germline CDR1 is WNHNN and CDR2 is SYGVQD (reference sequence). The CDR3 region is CASSDRLAGTSFF. CDR3 nucleotide sequence: TGCGCCAGCAGTGATCGTCTAGCGGGGACCTCGTTCTTC.

Concerning this clone: Additional DNA sequences in this sample encode the identical CDR3. The chain combines TRBV28 with TRBJ2-5; D is unclear. The CDR3 totals 11 residues. From germline, CDR1 is MDHEN and CDR2 SYDVKM. With 3 bases removed from V and 5 bases from J, the gap between germline ends came to 4 bases. The CDR3 bases are TGTGCCAGCAGTTTTCGGGAGACCCAGTACTTC. Its translation is CASSFRETQYF.

The chain recombines TRBV7-9 with TRBJ1-2, with 8 positions matching TRBD1. Losses at the gene ends were 4 bases for V and 5 bases for J; bases not matched to a gene: 3. The CDR3 contains 13 residues. The germline CDR1 and CDR2 sequences are SEHNR and FQNEAQ (reference sequence). The CDR3 coding sequence is TGTGCCAGCAGCTCAGGGGGCTTATATGGCTACACCTTC. Translated, it gives CASSSGGLYGYTF.